Listed here are 11 T cell receptor beta chains from one sample, sequenced in a study of blood T cell repertoires in COVID-19. Repertoires were generated with immunoSEQ multiplex PCR, while TCRdb's copy carries only in-frame clones and drops some. The table has 160,000 or so clones, roughly four fifths seen once; the top ten hold 1.5%. Sequenced material: peripheral blood. All receptors come from a human donor in a cohort sampled during active COVID-19.

The rearrangement joins TRBV5-4 to TRBJ2-1; 14 nucleotides agree with TRBD2. The length of the CDR3 is 17 residues. Trimming removed 0 bases from V and 7 bases from J; junction bases left unmatched: 6. CDR1 and CDR2 from the germline V gene are SGHNT and YYREEE (reference sequence). CDR3 sequence: CASSLGLAGGRVNEQFF. The CDR3, as DNA: TGTGCCAGCAGCTTGGGACTAGCGGGAGGGAGGGTGAATGAGCAGTTCTTC.

As to this clone: A junction end diverges from the germline sequence, so it may reflect a read error. The chain employs TRBV7-7 and TRBJ2-7; 11 bases map to TRBD2. Germline-derived CDR1 and CDR2 are SSHAT and FNYEAQ (reference sequence). The CDR3 length is 17 residues. The CDR3 DNA is TGTGCTAGCAGCATACCGGGACTAGCGGCGTTCTCCTACGAGCAGTACTTC. Encoded protein: CASSIPGLAAFSYEQYF.

This clone was seen only a few times. The chain links TRBV6-5 to TRBJ1-5, with no clear D. CDR1 and CDR2 (germline): MNHEY, SVGAGI. Trimming stripped 8 bases from V and 0 bases from J, with 11 bases between. This CDR3 region has 14 residues. The CDR3 DNA reads as TGTGCCAGCCGGCCGGGGAGTAGCAATCAGCCCCAGCATTTT. It yields the protein CASRPGSSNQPQHF.

V usage is TRBV4-1 and J usage is TRBJ1-2, with D perhaps matching TRBD1 (5 bases). Trimming took off 1 base at V and 4 bases at J, with 13 bases between the two ends. The CDR3 loop spans 15 amino acids. Germline CDR1 MGHRA, CDR2 YSYEKL. CDR3: CASSQGPPGSYGYTF. In nucleotides, the CDR3 is TGCGCCAGCAGCCAAGGTCCTCCAGGGTCCTATGGCTACACCTTC.

The chain is built from TRBV7-9 and TRBJ2-3, with 15 bases fitting TRBD2. Germline V gene lookup returns CDR1 SEHNR and CDR2 FQNEAQ (reference sequence). V shed 6 bases and J 6 bases; nucleotides not matched to a gene: 10. CDR3 size: 17 residues. CDR3 DNA: TGTGCCAGCAGTTCCGGACTAGCGGGAGGGCTAGGGGATACGCAGTATTTT. Translating gives CASSSGLAGGLGDTQYF. Full variable domain (outside the CDR3, taken from reference TRBV7-9 and TRBJ2-3): DTGVSQNPRHKITKRGQNVTFRCDPISEHNRLYWYRQTLGQGPEFLTYFQNEAQLEKSRLLSDRFSAERPKGSFSTLEIQRTEQGDSAMYLCASSSGLAGGLGDTQYFGPGTRLTVL.

This sequence joins TRBV5-1 and TRBJ1-1; D ambiguous. In germline, CDR1 is SGHRS, CDR2 YFSETQ. V was pared by 5 bases and J by 1 base, with 9 bases between. This CDR3 is 13 amino acids long. The CDR3 DNA is TGCGCCAGCAGGGCAGACTCGAACACTGAAGCTTTCTTT. Protein: CASRADSNTEAFF.

This sequence joins TRBV19 and TRBJ1-3; D is unresolved. Germline CDR1 is LNHDA and CDR2 is SQIVND (reference sequence). The CDR3 has 14 amino acids. Deletions cut 1 base from V and 1 base from J, with 5 bases between. The CDR3 protein is CASSIGASGNTIYF. CDR3 bases: TGTGCCAGTAGTATAGGGGCGTCTGGAAACACCATATATTTT.

The rearrangement uses TRBV5-4 and TRBJ1-6, with TRBD1 as a possible D gene (6 bases). Germline lookup yields CDR1 SGHNT and CDR2 YYREEE (reference sequence). The CDR3 loop spans 13 amino acids. Trimming pared 4 bases from V and 10 bases from J, leaving 12 bases between. The CDR3 protein is CASSLDSESPLHF. The DNA for the CDR3 is TGTGCCAGCAGCCTGGACAGTGAATCACCCCTCCACTTT.

The chain links TRBV4-3 to TRBJ2-1; 7 positions match TRBD2. Losses at the gene ends were 4 bases for V and 0 bases for J; bases not matched to a gene: 6. Germline V gives CDR1 LGHNA, CDR2 YSLEER. This CDR3 contains 16 residues. For the CDR3, the DNA is TGCGCCAGCAGCCCACCGACTAGCAGCTCCTACAATGAGCAGTTCTTC. It translates to CASSPPTSSSYNEQFF.

This clone was seen a handful of times. This chain connects TRBV6-2 or TRBV6-3 to TRBJ1-5, with a possible D match to TRBD1 (6 bases). Germline CDR1 reads MNHEY; CDR2 reads SVGEGT. The CDR3 covers 15 residues. The V end lost 2 bases, the J end lost 2 bases, and 10 bases lay between the germline ends. DNA for the CDR3: TGTGCCAGCAGTTACCCGGGGGGCGGCAATCAGCCCCAGCATTTT. Its translation is CASSYPGGGNQPQHF.

This clone was counted only a few times. V usage is TRBV4-2 and J usage is TRBJ2-5; TRBD2 matches at 13 bases. J lost 5 bases, V lost 3 bases, and 12 bases had no gene match. This CDR3 spans 18 amino acids. Germline V gene sequence: CDR1 LGHNA, CDR2 YNFKEQ. The CDR3 is CASSQELAGGPNQETQYF. CDR3 nucleotide sequence: TGTGCCAGCAGCCAGGAACTAGCGGGGGGGCCCAATCAGGAGACCCAGTACTTC.